This T cell receptor beta chain was obtained from a study of T cell clones after liver transplantation. For the study at large: Subjects received no induction therapy and standard immunosuppression until randomization at 12-24 months post-transplant.

Trimming took off 7 bases at V and 0 bases at J, with 7 bases between the two ends. This CDR3 is built from 13 residues. Germline values: CDR1 MNHEY, CDR2 SMNVEV (reference sequence). Whole-study results and caveats: Small, mixed patient groups and varying post-transplant times limit these conclusions. A larger donor-reactive than third-party decline suggested partial antigen-specific deletion.

Sequenced by immunoSEQ multiplex PCR; TCRdb stores in-frame clones only, minus some. The sample holds 77,000 or so clones; 80% are singletons and the top ten take approximately 0.8%. Points on this clone: The antigen remains undetermined.

Sorting of unstimulated PBMCs yielded separate CD3+CD4+ and CD3+CD8+ fractions. This receptor was taken from a human patient who received a liver transplant. Some T cells may have originated in the graft donor. The chain couples TRBV27 to TRBJ1-3; D not resolved. Specimen: CD4+ T cells from blood, collected 12 months after liver transplant. CDR3 in DNA: TGTGCCAGCACCGAGAGCTCTGGAAACACCATATATTTT. This codes for CASTESSGNTIYF.